The 10 T cell receptor beta chains listed next were all sequenced from one sample in a study of OX40 agonist ivuxolimab in advanced cancers. Sequencing used immunoSEQ multiplex PCR; TCRdb keeps in-frame clones, though not all of them. This table holds 50,000 to 75,000 clones, roughly 85% found once. Specimen: CD4+ or CD8+ T cells sorted from blood, collected in a trial of the OX40 agonist ivuxolimab. Every receptor here comes from an adult with an advanced solid tumor such as melanoma, head and neck, liver or kidney cancer.

This clone has just a few counts. J is TRBJ1-2 and V is TRBV6-6, with D perhaps matching TRBD1 (6 bases). Trimming took off 4 bases at V and 0 bases at J, with 15 bases between the two ends. Germline V gives CDR1 MNHNY, CDR2 SVGAGI (reference sequence). The CDR3 loop spans 16 amino acids. The DNA for the CDR3 is TGTGCCAGCAGTTCTCCACGGGGGGCAACTAACTATGGCTACACCTTC. As protein: CASSSPRGATNYGYTF.

The rearrangement links TRBV7-2 to TRBJ2-3; perhaps TRBD1 as D (6 bases). V was clipped by 6 bases and J by 6 bases, with 19 bases between them. The CDR3 extends over 15 amino acids. CDR1 and CDR2 from the germline V gene are SGHTA and FQGNSA. As DNA, the CDR3 is TGTGCCAGCAGTTCCCTGGGGGCCCCGGGGGATACGCAGTATTTT. It translates to CASSSLGAPGDTQYF.

The rearrangement uses TRBV5-1 and TRBJ2-4; D ambiguous. CDR1 is SGHRS and CDR2 is YFSETQ in the germline V gene. V was pared by 3 bases and J by 0 bases, with 7 bases between. The CDR3 contains 14 residues. CDR3 in DNA: TGCGCCAGCAGCTGGGGTCTAGCCAAAAACATTCAGTACTTC. Translation gives CASSWGLAKNIQYF.

This chain links TRBV10-3 with TRBJ2-7, with 7 bases fitting TRBD2. Unmatched junction bases numbered 4, after V lost 6 bases and J lost 5 bases. The germline V gene has CDR1 ENHRY and CDR2 SYGVKD. The length of the CDR3 is 12 residues. The CDR3 region has the DNA TGTGCCATCAGGTTCGGGGGGAACGAGCAGTACTTC. Translation: CAIRFGGNEQYF.

The CDR3 DNA reads TGTGCCAGCAGCTTAATAGCGGGGGGGCCAAATACGCAGTATTTT. Translated: CASSLIAGGPNTQYF. The chain combines TRBV7-2 with TRBJ2-3, with 11 nucleotides matching TRBD2. CDR1 SGHTA and CDR2 FQGNSA come from the germline V gene. This CDR3 is 15 amino acids long. J was trimmed by 7 bases and V by 2 bases; bases with no gene match: 5.

This chain links TRBV27 with TRBJ1-2; D gene unclear. This CDR3 is 15 amino acids long. Trimming removed 3 bases from V and 2 bases from J, with 13 bases in between. Germline CDR1 reads MNHEY; CDR2 reads SMNVEV (reference sequence). The CDR3 DNA sequence: TGTGCCAGCAGTTTGGCCGGCGCGGAAAACTATGGCTACACCTTC. It specifies CASSLAGAENYGYTF.

The genes are TRBV7-9 and TRBJ2-6; 7 nucleotides line up with TRBD1. Losses at the gene ends were 5 bases for V and 0 bases for J; bases not matched to a gene: 10. The CDR3 is 18 amino acids. Germline values: CDR1 SEHNR, CDR2 FQNEAQ (reference sequence). CDR3: CASSRGGAGGSGANVLTF. The DNA of the CDR3 is TGTGCCAGCAGCCGAGGCGGCGCAGGGGGCTCTGGGGCCAACGTCCTGACTTTC.

The rearrangement uses TRBV4-2 and TRBJ2-2; 11 bases line up with TRBD2. Germline-derived CDR1 and CDR2 are LGHNA and YNFKEQ. Unmatched junction bases numbered 8, after V lost 2 bases and J lost 6 bases. The CDR3 length is 17 residues. This CDR3 reads CASSQSTSGGSAGELFF. CDR3 sequence (DNA): TGTGCCAGCAGCCAAAGCACTAGCGGGGGTAGTGCCGGGGAGCTGTTTTTT.

This chain connects TRBV28 to TRBJ2-2, with TRBD1 matching over 7 bases. The CDR3 has 12 amino acids. V gave up 7 bases and J gave up 7 bases; unmatched junction bases: 3. CDR1 and CDR2 from the germline V gene are MDHEN and SYDVKM. This CDR3 reads CASTRDSGELFF. The CDR3 DNA reads TGTGCCAGCACCCGGGACAGCGGGGAGCTGTTTTTT.

This clone was picked up one time. This sequence joins TRBV14 and TRBJ1-2; D unclear. The CDR3 has 14 amino acids. Germline V gene data show CDR1 as SGHDN and CDR2 as FVKESK. V lost 0 bases and J lost 5, with 10 bases in between. CDR3 nucleotide sequence: TGTGCCAGCAGCCAAGATTTGGGAGGGTATGGCTACACCTTC. It encodes CASSQDLGGYGYTF.